This TCR beta chain is drawn from a study of blood T cell repertoires in COVID-19. Study details: Both acute and convalescent COVID-19 samples were obtained from the United States, Italy and Spain. Nucleic acid was either cDNA or gDNA, and it came from T cells, B-cell-depleted T cells, or PBMCs.

Original analysis: The assay estimated nucleated cells by amplifying reference gene primers. Produced via immunoSEQ multiplex PCR; TCRdb's table is partial and in-frame only. Clone size and V and J calls were adopted from that table, with D and trimming inferred from the DNA. The sample yields a few hundred thousand clones, more than 75% seen once. In Seattle, patients joined the study during active infection and were tracked longitudinally. The material sequenced was peripheral blood. The sequence was obtained from a woman aged 55-70 years with COVID-19, enrolled during active disease.

The CDR3 DNA reads as TGTGCCAGTACAAAGGGGGTAGGGGGAGTTATGAACACTGAAGCTTTCTTT. It codes for CASTKGVGGVMNTEAFF. The V call is TRBV19, the J call TRBJ1-1; perhaps TRBD1 as D (6 bases). CDR3 length: 17 residues. CDR1 LNHDA and CDR2 SQIVND come from the germline V gene (reference sequence). Trimming took 7 bases from V and 0 from J, leaving 21 bases between them.